These 14 T cell receptor beta chains were sequenced from one sample in a study of blood T cells in healthy people across ages. A second about 7 to 12 cycle PCR used barcoded and J-beta primers. TCRdb itself ran the 5' RACE reads through MiXCR, one entry per CDR3 protein. This sample yields about 1 million distinct CDR3 sequences, of which 40% to 50% are seen a single time; under 20% belongs to the top ten. The sequenced sample consisted of blood. These TCRs come from a woman aged 55-69 years in good health.

The rearrangement links TRBV10-1 to TRBJ2-7; D possibly corresponds to TRBD2 (6 bases). Near its end, the DNA agrees better with TRBJ2-5, so the J call may be wrong. This CDR3 region has 13 residues. Germline values: CDR1 WNHNN, CDR2 SYGVQD (reference sequence). DNA for the CDR3: TGCGCCAGCCCCGCGGGGACGGGAGAGACCCAGTACTTC. Its protein is CASPAGTGETQYF.

The rearrangement joins TRBV12-3 or TRBV12-4 to TRBJ1-6, with unresolved D. V was trimmed by 6 bases and J by 0 bases, leaving 9 bases between them. The CDR3 has 15 residues. The CDR3: CASSLSSSYNSPLHF. The CDR3 coding sequence is TGTGCCAGCAGCCTATCAAGCTCCTATAATTCACCCCTCCACTTT.

This clonotype was counted between two and nine times. The chain has TRBV5-1 and TRBJ2-1; TRBD2 matches 8 bases. V lost 4 bases and J lost 6; bases outside the gene matches: 6. CDR3 length: 14 amino acids. The germline V gene encodes CDR1 SGHRS and CDR2 YFSETQ. The CDR3 region has the DNA TGCGCCAGCAGCGTGAGCGGGAGTAGCAATGAGCAGTTCTTC. This translates into CASSVSGSSNEQFF.

This chain joins TRBV29-1 and TRBJ2-1; 10 bases agree with TRBD2. V was pared by 1 base and J by 6 bases, with 3 bases of the junction left unmatched. The CDR3 totals 14 residues. The germline gives CDR1 SQVTM, CDR2 ANQGSEA. The CDR3 region has the DNA TGCAGCGTTGAAGGCAAGCGGGAGGGCAATGAGCAGTTCTTC. It translates to CSVEGKREGNEQFF.

The chain uses TRBV6-5 and TRBJ1-5, with D uncertain. V lost 5 bases and J lost 0, with 8 bases in between. Per the germline V gene, CDR1 is MNHEY and CDR2 is SVGAGI. The CDR3 extends over 14 amino acids. The CDR3 loop is CASSEYYSNQPQHF. DNA for the CDR3: TGTGCCAGCAGTGAGTACTATAGCAATCAGCCCCAGCATTTT.

This clonotype was seen just once. The chain joins TRBV20-1 to TRBJ2-7, with 8 positions matching TRBD1. TRBJ2-5 explains the end of the DNA better; the J call may be wrong. There are 16 residues in the CDR3. Per germline, CDR1 DFQATT and CDR2 SNEGSKA (reference sequence). CDR3 nucleotide sequence: TGCAGTGCTAGAGATATTTGGCAGGGGGCAATAGAGACCCAGTACTTC. This translates into CSARDIWQGAIETQYF.

This clonotype was observed once. This chain uses TRBV2 with TRBJ1-1, with a tentative D call TRBD1 (5 bases). Germline CDR1 SNHLY, CDR2 FYNNEI. Trimming removed 8 bases from V and 1 base from J, with 14 bases in between. The CDR3 sequence is 14 residues long. CDR3: CASRGGTGNTEAFF. CDR3 sequence (DNA): TGTGCCAGCCGTGGGGGTACGGGGAACACTGAAGCTTTCTTT. Full variable domain (missing parts from reference TRBV2 and TRBJ1-1): EPEVTQTPSHQVTQMGQEVILRCVPISNHLYFYWYRQILGQKVEFLVSFYNNEISEKSEIFDDQFSVERPDGSNFTLKIRSTKLEDSAMYFCASRGGTGNTEAFFGQGTRLTVV.

The V call is TRBV7-2, the J call TRBJ2-4; possibly TRBD1 for D (6 bases). The DNA end lines up better with TRBJ2-7; the J call may be wrong. CDR1 and CDR2 (germline): SGHTA, FQGNSA. The CDR3 sequence is 16 residues long. CDR3 region: CASSSAGALRPLEQYF. Written as DNA, the CDR3 is TGTGCCAGCAGCTCCGCAGGGGCACTCCGGCCTCTCGAGCAGTACTTC.

V and J are TRBV6-2 or TRBV6-3 and TRBJ2-2, with TRBD1 matching 8 bases. The CDR3 has 16 amino acids. The germline gives CDR1 MNHEY, CDR2 SVGEGT. The ends lost 6 bases at V and 4 bases at J; junction bases unmatched: 10. In nucleotides, the CDR3 is TGTGCCAGCAGGGACCGACAGGGGAAGGGCACCGGGGAGCTGTTTTTT. Amino acid sequence: CASRDRQGKGTGELFF.

The chain couples TRBV28 to TRBJ2-5; 12 bases align to TRBD1. Germline CDR1 is MDHEN and CDR2 is SYDVKM. The CDR3 spans 18 residues. Trimming removed 3 bases from V and 4 bases from J; junction bases left unmatched: 12. This CDR3 reads CASSFPSTGTGGGETQYF. The CDR3 DNA is TGTGCCAGCAGTTTTCCTTCGACCGGGACAGGGGGCGGAGAGACCCAGTACTTC.

This clonotype was counted between two and nine times. The rearrangement uses TRBV29-1 and TRBJ2-1, with D maybe TRBD1 (6 bases). In germline, CDR1 is SQVTM, CDR2 ANQGSEA. This CDR3 contains 12 residues. V lost 4 bases and J lost 9, with 13 bases in between. This CDR3 reads CSVVRGLGEQFF. In DNA, the CDR3 is TGCAGCGTTGTTAGGGGGTTAGGTGAGCAGTTCTTC.

V usage is TRBV2 and J usage is TRBJ2-3; 7 bases match TRBD2. The CDR3 is 15 residues long. V was clipped by 6 bases and J by 3 bases; unmatched bases: 9. The germline V gene encodes CDR1 SNHLY and CDR2 FYNNEI. The CDR3: CASSFGGTLTDTQYF. The CDR3 DNA is TGTGCCAGCAGCTTCGGGGGGACTTTGACAGATACGCAGTATTTT.

This clonotype was counted only a few times. The gene calls are TRBV6-2 or TRBV6-3 and TRBJ2-1; tentatively, D is TRBD1 or TRBD2 (7 bases each). The CDR3 contains 17 residues. Germline CDR1 and CDR2: MNHEY and SVGEGT. With 6 bases removed from V and 4 bases from J, the gap between germline ends came to 22 bases. CDR3 protein: CASSPLKGGGSYNEQFF. In DNA form, the CDR3 reads TGTGCCAGCAGCCCGCTTAAAGGGGGCGGGAGTTACAATGAGCAGTTCTTC.

In DNA form, the CDR3 reads TGCGCCAGCAGCCAAGTAAGGGACAGTTACTACGAGCAGTACTTC. As protein: CASSQVRDSYYEQYF. V and J are TRBV4-1 and TRBJ2-7; 7 bases are a match to TRBD1. Germline V gene data show CDR1 as MGHRA and CDR2 as YSYEKL. The V segment lost 1 base and the J segment 3 bases; nucleotides outside the gene matches: 6. The CDR3 totals 15 residues.